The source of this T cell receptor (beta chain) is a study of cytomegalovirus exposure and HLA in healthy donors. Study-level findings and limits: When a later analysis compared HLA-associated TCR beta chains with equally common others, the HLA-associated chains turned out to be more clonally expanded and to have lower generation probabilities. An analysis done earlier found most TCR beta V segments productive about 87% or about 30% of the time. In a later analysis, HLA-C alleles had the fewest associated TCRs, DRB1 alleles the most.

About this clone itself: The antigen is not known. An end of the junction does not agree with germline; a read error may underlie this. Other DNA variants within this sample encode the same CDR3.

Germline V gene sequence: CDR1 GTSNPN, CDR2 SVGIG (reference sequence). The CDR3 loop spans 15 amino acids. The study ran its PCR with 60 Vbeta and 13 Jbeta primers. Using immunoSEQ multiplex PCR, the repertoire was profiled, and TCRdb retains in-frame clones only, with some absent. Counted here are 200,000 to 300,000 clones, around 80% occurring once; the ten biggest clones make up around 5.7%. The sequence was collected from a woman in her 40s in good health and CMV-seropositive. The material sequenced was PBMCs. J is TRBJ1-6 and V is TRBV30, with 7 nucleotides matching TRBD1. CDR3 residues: CAWSPLDRDNSPLHF. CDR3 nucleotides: TGTGCCTGGAGTCCCCTTGACAGGGACAATTCCCCCCTCCACTTT.